This TCR delta chain was sequenced during a study of Vδ1+ human thymocytes. Study-level findings and limits: Around 18% of thymic delta-chain sequences were Vdelta2, with few Vdelta3, unlike blood Vdelta1+ controls. Bulk data may be misread because of unexpected Vdelta2 sequences. Many TRG clonotypes were shared between donors; TRD repertoires were essentially private. In the thymus, TRG and TRD repertoires looked highly polyclonal with Gaussian CDR3 lengths.

Vdelta1+ thymocyte sorts reached between roughly 98% and 99.6% purity. The CDR3 is made up of 21 amino acids. Sequences come from RNA converted to cDNA by reverse transcription. CDR3 amplicons came from multiplex PCR with pooled V-gene forward and constant-region reverse primers. TCRdb re-processed the multiplex PCR reads using CATT. Of about 25,000 delta-chain clones listed, about 7% are singletons. This clone occurred a few times. What it binds is not known. This clonotype was sampled from a girl under two years old who had congenital heart surgery. J gene TRDJ1 was identified, but the V gene was not called; the DNA was not compared with TRDD3, the D call given in the table. Sequenced material: Vdelta1+ gamma-delta thymocytes from the thymus. Stated subset: FACS-sorted CD3+ TCRalphabeta- TCRVdelta1+ TCRVdelta2- thymocytes. CDR3 nucleotides: TGTGCTCTTGGGGACCCCGAGTTGTCCTCGGACTGGGGGATACGAGCCGATAAACTCATCTTT. Translated, it gives CALGDPELSSDWGIRADKLIF.